This TCR beta chain was sequenced in a study of T cell clones after liver transplantation. In the study overall: Apart from a few HCV-positive recipients, transplants were for non-autoimmune, non-viral reasons. Study results and limitations: Post-transplant, graft-donor-reactive CD4 TCRbeta sequences in blood dropped significantly in most of the 8 subjects.

As concerns this clone: Antigen unknown.

Trimming at V came to 7 bases and at J to 4 bases, leaving 13 bases not matched to a gene. The CDR3 is 16 residues long. CDR1 is LNHDA and CDR2 is SQIVND in the germline V gene (reference sequence). Sequencing was performed with immunoSEQ multiplex PCR; in TCRdb, only in-frame clones are kept and a portion is missing. The sample has roughly 120,000 clones, roughly nine tenths seen once. The J gene is TRBJ1-5, the V gene TRBV19, with 7 bases fitting TRBD1. The receptor comes from a human patient who received a liver transplant. Part of the T cells may come from the graft donor. The specimen was CD4+ T cells from blood, collected 12 months after liver transplant. The CDR3 DNA reads as TGTGCCAGTAACCAAAAGGCGGGACAGAAAAATCAGCCCCAGCATTTT. Its translation: CASNQKAGQKNQPQHF.